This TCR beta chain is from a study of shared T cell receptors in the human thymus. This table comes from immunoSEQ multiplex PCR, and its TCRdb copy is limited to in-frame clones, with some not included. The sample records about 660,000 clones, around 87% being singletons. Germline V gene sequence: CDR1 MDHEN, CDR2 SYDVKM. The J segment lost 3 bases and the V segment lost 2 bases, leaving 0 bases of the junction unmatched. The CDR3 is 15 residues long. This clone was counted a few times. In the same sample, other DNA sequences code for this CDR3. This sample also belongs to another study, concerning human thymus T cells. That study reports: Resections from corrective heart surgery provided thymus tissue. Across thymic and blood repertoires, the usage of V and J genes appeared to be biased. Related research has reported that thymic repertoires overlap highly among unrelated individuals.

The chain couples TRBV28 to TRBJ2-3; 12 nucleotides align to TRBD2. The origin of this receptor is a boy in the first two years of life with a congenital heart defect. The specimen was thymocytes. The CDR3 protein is CASSLTSGGTDTQYF. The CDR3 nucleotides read TGTGCCAGCAGTTTAACTAGCGGGGGGACAGATACGCAGTATTTT.